One and the same sample provided the 23 T cell receptor beta chains below, sequenced in a study of CD8 T cells in ankylosing spondylitis. TCRdb independently ran MiXCR on the 5' RACE reads; one entry per CDR3 protein. The table has about 280,000 distinct CDR3 sequences, about 19% seen once. The sample taken for sequencing was blood, either unsorted or a sorted T cell fraction (not recorded which). Receptor source: a male donor with ankylosing spondylitis or in good health (not recorded which).

This chain uses TRBV7-3 with TRBJ2-2, with D unresolved. The CDR3 consists of 15 residues. Between the trimmed V and J ends, which lost 1 base and 4 bases, there was a span of 10 bases. CDR1 SGHTA and CDR2 FQGTGA come from the germline V gene. The CDR3 DNA reads TGTGCCAGCAGCTTAAGCCCGGTCCCCACCGGGGAGCTGTTTTTT. Protein product: CASSLSPVPTGELFF.

This clonotype was recorded a few times. This chain links TRBV20-1 with TRBJ2-2; TRBD2 matches 7 bases. This CDR3 has 14 residues. With 0 bases clipped from V and 4 bases from J, the junction kept 2 bases outside the gene matches. Germline CDR1 is DFQATT and CDR2 is SNEGSKA (reference sequence). CDR3 protein: CSARERGITGELFF. CDR3 nucleotide sequence: TGCAGTGCTAGAGAGCGGGGGATCACCGGGGAGCTGTTTTTT.

This chain links TRBV20-1 with TRBJ1-5; TRBD1 agrees at 7 bases. V lost 0 bases, J lost 3 bases, and 5 bases stayed unmatched. Germline V gives CDR1 DFQATT, CDR2 SNEGSKA (reference sequence). This CDR3 has 15 amino acids. CDR3 nucleotides: TGCAGTGCTAGAGATCCGGGACAGCCCAATCAGCCCCAGCATTTT. This gives the protein CSARDPGQPNQPQHF.

In this sample, this clonotype turned up a few times. V usage is TRBV7-9 and J usage is TRBJ2-1; the D gene is possibly TRBD1 (6 bases). This CDR3 comprises 12 residues. Germline assignment: CDR1 SEHNR and CDR2 FQNEAQ (reference sequence). V shed 5 bases and J shed 9 bases, with 11 bases lying between them. CDR3 nucleotide sequence: TGTGCCAGCAGCACAGGACAGTCTGAGCAGTTCTTC. Translation: CASSTGQSEQFF.

The rearrangement links TRBV7-8 to TRBJ2-1, with TRBD2 matching 16 bases. V trimming: 7 bases; J trimming: 4 bases; junction bases outside the gene matches: 7. CDR1 and CDR2 from the germline V gene are SGHVS and FQNEAQ. The CDR3 has 17 residues. CDR3 sequence (DNA): TGTGCCAGCATCCGGGGACTAGCGGGAGGGGTGTACAATGAGCAGTTCTTC. It is translated as CASIRGLAGGVYNEQFF.

The rearrangement joins TRBV6-1 to TRBJ1-5; TRBD1 is a possible D gene (6 bases). The CDR3 has 13 amino acids. Trimming left V 7 bases short and J 1 base short, with 8 bases between. In germline, CDR1 is MNHNS, CDR2 SASEGT. CDR3 DNA: TGTGCCAGCACTGGACAGAGCAATCAGCCCCAGCATTTT. Amino acids: CASTGQSNQPQHF.

V and J are TRBV20-1 and TRBJ1-2, with TRBD1 matching over 9 bases. There are 13 residues in the CDR3. Germline lookup yields CDR1 DFQATT and CDR2 SNEGSKA (reference sequence). Trimming removed 5 bases from V and 4 bases from J; junction bases left unmatched: 5. The CDR3 DNA reads as TGCAGTGCTCCCGACAGGGGGATCTATGGCTACACCTTC. Translated, it gives CSAPDRGIYGYTF.

This rearrangement joins TRBV10-3 to TRBJ1-2; D not resolved. Germline CDR1 is ENHRY and CDR2 is SYGVKD. The CDR3 is 14 amino acids. Trimming stripped 0 bases from V and 4 bases from J, with 9 bases between. The CDR3 DNA reads as TGTGCCATCAGTGAGTCGTGGGCCATCTATGGCTACACCTTC. It translates to CAISESWAIYGYTF.

In this sample, this clonotype turned up many times. V gene TRBV28 combines with J gene TRBJ2-1, with 7 bases identical to TRBD2. The V segment lost 6 bases and the J segment 2 bases; nucleotides outside the gene matches: 7. This CDR3 is 15 amino acids long. Germline V gene data show CDR1 as MDHEN and CDR2 as SYDVKM. CDR3 nucleotides: TGTGCCAGCAGCCCACTAGCGACCGCCTACAATGAGCAGTTCTTC. It translates to CASSPLATAYNEQFF.

This clonotype was found a few times. The chain couples TRBV28 to TRBJ2-7, with 7 bases fitting TRBD1. This CDR3 comprises 15 residues. Germline loops: CDR1 MDHEN, CDR2 SYDVKM. V shed 6 bases and J 6 bases; nucleotides not matched to a gene: 14. The CDR3 is CASSTRTTGPGEQYV. In DNA form, the CDR3 reads TGTGCCAGCAGCACTCGAACGACAGGGCCAGGCGAGCAGTACGTC.

In its sample, this clonotype was seen many times. The DNA for the CDR3 is TGCAGCGTTAGGACAGGGTCGGAGACCCAGTACTTC. This gives the protein CSVRTGSETQYF. The chain has TRBV29-1 and TRBJ2-5; 8 positions match TRBD1. In germline, CDR1 is SQVTM, CDR2 ANQGSEA. This CDR3 is 12 amino acids long. V was pared by 5 bases and J by 5 bases, with 4 bases of the junction left unmatched.

The V call is TRBV4-1, the J call TRBJ1-2, with unresolved D. Germline lookup yields CDR1 MGHRA and CDR2 YSYEKL. The CDR3 sequence is 18 residues long. V was cut by 3 bases and J by 0 bases, with 20 bases left in between. The CDR3 loop reads CASSHSSGAERTNYGYTF. CDR3 in DNA: TGCGCCAGCAGCCACTCAAGCGGTGCGGAAAGAACTAACTATGGCTACACCTTC.

The CDR3 DNA sequence: TGCGCCAGCAGCTTACCGATGAACACTGAAGCTTTCTTT. Amino acids: CASSLPMNTEAFF. The J gene is TRBJ1-1, the V gene TRBV5-1, with no clear D. The V and J ends lost 2 bases and 0 bases respectively, with 5 bases between them. CDR3 length: 13 residues. CDR1 SGHRS and CDR2 YFSETQ come from the germline V gene.

This clonotype occurred a few times. The chain carries TRBV6-1 and TRBJ1-5; tentative D call: TRBD1 (5 bases). Germline loops: CDR1 MNHNS, CDR2 SASEGT. The V end lost 7 bases, the J end lost 2 bases, and 18 bases lay between the germline ends. This CDR3 comprises 16 residues. CDR3 protein: CASKSREQGGNQPQHF. CDR3 bases: TGTGCCAGCAAGTCACGGGAACAAGGGGGCAATCAGCCCCAGCATTTT.

J is TRBJ2-1 and V is TRBV7-9; 8 bases agree with TRBD2. Trimming took 4 bases from V and 5 from J; bases not matched to a gene: 10. This CDR3 spans 16 amino acids. Germline values: CDR1 SEHNR, CDR2 FQNEAQ (reference sequence). Here the CDR3 reads CASSSLAGRRDNEQFF. CDR3 coding DNA: TGTGCCAGCAGCTCCTTAGCGGGAAGAAGGGACAATGAGCAGTTCTTC.

The chain uses TRBV10-3 and TRBJ2-5; D uncertain. Trimming removed 2 bases at V and 5 bases at J, with 6 bases between. The CDR3 extends over 12 amino acids. Germline values: CDR1 ENHRY, CDR2 SYGVKD. The CDR3 region is CAISEPGETQYF. The DNA of the CDR3 is TGTGCCATCAGTGAGCCTGGGGAGACCCAGTACTTC.

This clonotype turned up a few times. This rearrangement joins TRBV29-1 to TRBJ2-5; TRBD1 matches 8 bases. The CDR3 contains 14 residues. V shed 2 bases and J 4 bases; nucleotides not matched to a gene: 6. Per the germline V gene, CDR1 is SQVTM and CDR2 is ANQGSEA. The CDR3 spells CSVESRQGAETQYF. The CDR3 nucleotides are TGCAGCGTTGAAAGTCGTCAGGGGGCAGAGACCCAGTACTTC.

The chain combines TRBV3-1 with TRBJ1-2; D unresolved. The CDR3 contains 15 residues. The germline gives CDR1 LGHDT, CDR2 YNNKEL (reference sequence). With 4 bases removed from V and 8 bases from J, the gap between germline ends came to 20 bases. The CDR3, as DNA: TGTGCCAGCAGCCCCCCGGGCCTCGCCACCGGGGGCTACACCTTC. Amino acid sequence: CASSPPGLATGGYTF.

This clonotype was counted at least ten times. J is TRBJ1-1 and V is TRBV10-3, with D hard to call. The length of the CDR3 is 12 residues. Germline V gives CDR1 ENHRY, CDR2 SYGVKD. V was trimmed by 3 bases and J by 7 bases, leaving 9 bases between them. CDR3 in amino acids: CAISERAREAFF. The CDR3 DNA is TGTGCCATCAGTGAAAGGGCCCGTGAAGCTTTCTTT.

About this clonotype: This likely comes from a read error, as the CDR3 has no conserved phenylalanine or tryptophan at its end. J is TRBJ1-1 and V is TRBV2, with a tentative D call TRBD1 (5 bases). The germline gives CDR1 SNHLY, CDR2 FYNNEI. The CDR3 spans 14 residues. Trimming stripped 4 bases from V and 4 bases from J, with 13 bases between. CDR3 in DNA: TGTGCCAGCAGTGTCTTTGGGGGAGGCACTGAAGCTTTCCTT. Translation: CASSVFGGGTEAFL.

This clonotype was counted only a few times. J is TRBJ2-4 and V is TRBV6-8; maybe TRBD2 (6 bases). Germline values: CDR1 MNHGY, CDR2 SAAAGT. This CDR3 has 18 amino acids. Trimming stripped 2 bases from V and 1 base from J, with 18 bases between. The CDR3: CASSYRDTSISAKNIQYF. CDR3 bases: TGTGCCAGCAGTTACCGCGATACTAGCATTAGCGCCAAAAACATTCAGTACTTC.

The V gene is TRBV28, the J gene TRBJ1-1; no firm D call. CDR1 is MDHEN, CDR2 SYDVKM, per germline. The germline V and J ends were trimmed by 5 bases and 0 bases, with 16 bases remaining between them. The CDR3 has 16 amino acids. Here the CDR3 reads CASSLAGARLNTEAFF. In DNA, the CDR3 is TGTGCCAGCAGTCTGGCGGGAGCGAGACTGAACACTGAAGCTTTCTTT.

This clonotype was seen only a few times. The chain employs TRBV20-1 and TRBJ1-6; D unresolved. The CDR3 length is 16 residues. The ends were cut back, 8 bases at V and 8 bases at J, with 25 bases in the middle. From germline, CDR1 is DFQATT and CDR2 SNEGSKA (reference sequence). This CDR3 reads CSYHGILRGEDSPLHF. CDR3 DNA sequence: TGCAGTTATCATGGAATCCTACGGGGAGAAGATTCACCCCTCCACTTT.